This T cell receptor beta chain was obtained from a study of metastatic and nonmetastatic thyroid tumors. Turning to the study itself: Across blood and tumor or nodule tissue, repertoires from malignant and benign thyroid patients were compared with one another.

All patients were treatment-naive before thyroid surgery. Study-level results: Benign nodules were reported to have significantly lower TCR beta diversity than malignant thyroid tumors, in blood and tumor.

The CDR3 is 13 residues long. Germline values: CDR1 SNHLY, CDR2 FYNNEI. The sample holds a few counts of this clone. Its matching antigen is unknown. An end of the junction differs from the germline gene, which may be a read error. Original handling: Clinicopathological groups of papillary thyroid cancer showed CDR3 differences that were used to build a distant-metastasis classifier. With MiXCR, TCRdb reprocessed the PCR reads. TCRdb's processing, not the study's, gives the V and J calls here. The data show around 12,000 clones, about 12% seen once. The rearrangement uses TRBV2 and TRBJ2-1; weak D call: TRBD2 (6 bases). What was sequenced was blood. The receptor was isolated from a female donor with papillary thyroid cancer or a benign thyroid nodule (not recorded which). Some clones in this sample may be carry-over from other donors' samples. CDR3 nucleotide sequence: TGTGCCAGCATGACTAGAGGGTACAATGAGCAGTTGTTC. It translates to CASMTRGYNEQLF.